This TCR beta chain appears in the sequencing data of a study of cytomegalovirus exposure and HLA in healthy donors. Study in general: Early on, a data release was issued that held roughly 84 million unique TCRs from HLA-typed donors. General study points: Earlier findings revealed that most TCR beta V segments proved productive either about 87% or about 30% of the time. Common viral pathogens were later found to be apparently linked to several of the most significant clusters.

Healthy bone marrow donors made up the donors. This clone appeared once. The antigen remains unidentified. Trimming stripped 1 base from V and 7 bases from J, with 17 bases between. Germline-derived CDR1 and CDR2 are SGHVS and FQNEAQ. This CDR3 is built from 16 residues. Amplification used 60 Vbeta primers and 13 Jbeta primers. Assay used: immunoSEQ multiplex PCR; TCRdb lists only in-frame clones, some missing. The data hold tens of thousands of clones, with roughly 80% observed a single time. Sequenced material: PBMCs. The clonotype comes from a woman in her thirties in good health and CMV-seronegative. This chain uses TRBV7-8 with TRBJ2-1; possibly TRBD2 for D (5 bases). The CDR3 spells CASSLVRWAERNEQFF. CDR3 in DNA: TGTGCCAGCAGCTTAGTCCGATGGGCGGAGCGGAATGAGCAGTTCTTC.